The sequence of this T cell receptor beta chain was determined in a study of cytomegalovirus exposure and HLA in healthy donors. Everyone who donated was a healthy bone marrow donor. A multiplex PCR was run with 60 Vbeta primers and 13 Jbeta primers. Original data processing: In a later analysis, 75 million to 85 million unique TCR beta chains included roughly 11 million shared by two or more donors. Generated by immunoSEQ multiplex PCR, the TCRdb table keeps only in-frame clones and is missing some. V and J calls and clone size come straight from that table; D and trimming were deduced from the DNA. The repertoire holds about 200,000 clones, more than 60% seen once, with around 2.2% in the top ten. The material sequenced was PBMCs. This receptor was obtained from a woman aged 25 to 39 in good health and CMV-seropositive.

The DNA for the CDR3 is TGTGCCAGCAGCTCCTTCTACGAGCAGTACTTC. Protein product: CASSSFYEQYF. The V gene is TRBV5-4, the J gene TRBJ2-7; D remains unclear. Germline CDR1 is SGHNT and CDR2 is YYREEE (reference sequence). The CDR3 has 11 residues. The V gene lost 3 bases and the J gene lost 3 bases, with 4 bases spanning the gap.